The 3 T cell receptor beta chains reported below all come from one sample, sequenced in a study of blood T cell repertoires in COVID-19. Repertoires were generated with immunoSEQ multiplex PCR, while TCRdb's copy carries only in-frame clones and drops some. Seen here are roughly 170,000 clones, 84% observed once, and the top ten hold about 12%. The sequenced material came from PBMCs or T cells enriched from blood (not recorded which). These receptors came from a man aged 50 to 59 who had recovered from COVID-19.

The CDR3 is CASRARGSDRDTQYF. The CDR3 bases are TGTGCCAGCAGGGCCAGGGGCTCCGATAGAGACACCCAGTACTTC. This chain joins TRBV7-2 and TRBJ2-5; D possibly corresponds to TRBD1 (6 bases). This CDR3 contains 15 residues. Germline V gene data show CDR1 as SGHTA and CDR2 as FQGNSA. V was pared by 6 bases and J by 8 bases, with 22 bases between.

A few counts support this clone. The CDR3 reads CASSDGTDYGYTF. Written as DNA, the CDR3 is TGTGCCAGCAGTGACGGGACAGACTATGGCTACACCTTC. This chain joins TRBV6-4 and TRBJ1-2, with 7 bases aligning to TRBD1. The V segment lost 2 bases and the J segment 3 bases; nucleotides outside the gene matches: 0. This CDR3 contains 13 residues. Looked up from germline, CDR1 is MRHNA and CDR2 is SNTAGT.

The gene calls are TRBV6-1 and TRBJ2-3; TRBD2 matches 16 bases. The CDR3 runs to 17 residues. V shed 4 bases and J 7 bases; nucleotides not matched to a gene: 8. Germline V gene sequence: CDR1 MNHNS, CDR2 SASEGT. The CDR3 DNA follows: TGTGCCAGCAGTGGCGGGACTAGCGGGGGGGCTAGGAATACGCAGTATTTT. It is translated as CASSGGTSGGARNTQYF.